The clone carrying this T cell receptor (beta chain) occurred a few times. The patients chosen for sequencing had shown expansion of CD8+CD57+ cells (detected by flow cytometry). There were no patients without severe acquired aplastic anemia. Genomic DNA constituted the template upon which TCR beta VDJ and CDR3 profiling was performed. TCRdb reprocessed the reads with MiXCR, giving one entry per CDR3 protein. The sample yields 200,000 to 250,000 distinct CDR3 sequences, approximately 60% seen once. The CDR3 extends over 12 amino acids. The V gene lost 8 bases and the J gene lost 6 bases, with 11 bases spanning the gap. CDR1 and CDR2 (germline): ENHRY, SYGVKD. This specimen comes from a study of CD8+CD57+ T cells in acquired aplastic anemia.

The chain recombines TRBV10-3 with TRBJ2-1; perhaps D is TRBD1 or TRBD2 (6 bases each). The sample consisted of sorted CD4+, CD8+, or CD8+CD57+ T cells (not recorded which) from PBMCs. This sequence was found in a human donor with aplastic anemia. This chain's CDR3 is CAIGGGGNEQFF. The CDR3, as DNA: TGTGCCATCGGTGGAGGGGGCAATGAGCAGTTCTTC.